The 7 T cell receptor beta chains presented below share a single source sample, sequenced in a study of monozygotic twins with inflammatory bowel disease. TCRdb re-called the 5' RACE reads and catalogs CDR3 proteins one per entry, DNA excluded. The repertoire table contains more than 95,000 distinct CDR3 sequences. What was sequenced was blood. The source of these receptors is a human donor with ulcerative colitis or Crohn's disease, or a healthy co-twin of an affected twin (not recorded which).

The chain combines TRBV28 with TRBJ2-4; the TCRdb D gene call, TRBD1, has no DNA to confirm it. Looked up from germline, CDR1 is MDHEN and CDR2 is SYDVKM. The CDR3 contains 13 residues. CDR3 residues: CASSLGGKNMQYF. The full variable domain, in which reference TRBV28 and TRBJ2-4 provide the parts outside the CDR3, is DVKVTQSSRYLVKRTGEKVFLECVQDMDHENMFWYRQDPGLGLRLIYFSYDVKMKEKGDIPEGYSVSREKKERFSLILESASTNQTSMYLCASSLGGKNMQYFGAGTRLSVL.

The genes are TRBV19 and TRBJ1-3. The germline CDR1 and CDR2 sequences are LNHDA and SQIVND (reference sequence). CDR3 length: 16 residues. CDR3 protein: CASSISLRYSGNTIYF.

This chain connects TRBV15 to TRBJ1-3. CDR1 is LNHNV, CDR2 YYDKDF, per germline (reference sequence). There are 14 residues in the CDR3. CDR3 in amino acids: CATSRSGSGNTIYF.

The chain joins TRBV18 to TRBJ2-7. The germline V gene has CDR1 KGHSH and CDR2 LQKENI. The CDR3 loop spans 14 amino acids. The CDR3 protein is CASSPPSGVDEQYF.

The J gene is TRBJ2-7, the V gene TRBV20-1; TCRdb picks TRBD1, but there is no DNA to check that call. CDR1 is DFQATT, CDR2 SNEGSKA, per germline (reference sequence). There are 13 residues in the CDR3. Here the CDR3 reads CSAPGYSSYEQYF.

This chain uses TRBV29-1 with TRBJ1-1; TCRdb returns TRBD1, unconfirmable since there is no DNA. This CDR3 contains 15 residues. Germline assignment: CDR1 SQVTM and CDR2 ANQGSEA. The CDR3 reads CSVSRDRVSHTEAFF.

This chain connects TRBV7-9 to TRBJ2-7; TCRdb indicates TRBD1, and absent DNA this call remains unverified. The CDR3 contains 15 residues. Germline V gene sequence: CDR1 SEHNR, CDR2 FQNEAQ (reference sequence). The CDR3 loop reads CASSRVPTAIYEQYF.